The entry below describes one T cell receptor (beta chain). What it binds is not known. Other DNA sequences of this sample code for an identical CDR3. The data stem from a study of cytomegalovirus exposure and HLA in healthy donors. General study results and limits: TCR beta V- and J-gene trimming, according to a later analysis, was linked to a missense DCLRE1C variant. Most observed TCR sequences were rare, whereas some public TCRs were detected in many donors. The study designated 150 or so TCR beta chains cytomegalovirus-associated.

60 Vbeta and 13 Jbeta primers were used in PCR. The table came from immunoSEQ multiplex PCR; TCRdb's copy has only in-frame clones and leaves some out. Its table lists some 120,000 clones. This CDR3 comprises 14 residues. Germline CDR1 and CDR2: KGHSH and LQKENI. Between the trimmed V and J ends, which lost 2 bases and 4 bases, there was a span of 11 bases. What was sequenced was PBMCs. This chain uses TRBV18 with TRBJ1-1; D is uncertain. The sequence derives from a man between 35 and 55 years old in good health and CMV-seronegative. CDR3 coding DNA: TGTGCCAGCTCACCAACGGGGTGGGCCACTGAAGCTTTCTTT. It codes for CASSPTGWATEAFF.